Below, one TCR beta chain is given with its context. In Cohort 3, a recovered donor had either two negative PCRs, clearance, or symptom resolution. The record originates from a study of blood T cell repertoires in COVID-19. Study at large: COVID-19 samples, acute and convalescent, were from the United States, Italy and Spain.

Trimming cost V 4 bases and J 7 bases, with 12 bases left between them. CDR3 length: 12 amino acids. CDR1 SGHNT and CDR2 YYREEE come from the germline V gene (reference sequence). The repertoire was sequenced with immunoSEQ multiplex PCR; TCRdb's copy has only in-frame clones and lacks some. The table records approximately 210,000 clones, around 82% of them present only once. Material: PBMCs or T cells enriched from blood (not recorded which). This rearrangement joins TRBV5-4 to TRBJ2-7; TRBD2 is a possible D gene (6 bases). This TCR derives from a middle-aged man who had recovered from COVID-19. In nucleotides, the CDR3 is TGTGCCAGCAGCCGGGACTCAGGAGAGCAGTACGTC. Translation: CASSRDSGEQYV.